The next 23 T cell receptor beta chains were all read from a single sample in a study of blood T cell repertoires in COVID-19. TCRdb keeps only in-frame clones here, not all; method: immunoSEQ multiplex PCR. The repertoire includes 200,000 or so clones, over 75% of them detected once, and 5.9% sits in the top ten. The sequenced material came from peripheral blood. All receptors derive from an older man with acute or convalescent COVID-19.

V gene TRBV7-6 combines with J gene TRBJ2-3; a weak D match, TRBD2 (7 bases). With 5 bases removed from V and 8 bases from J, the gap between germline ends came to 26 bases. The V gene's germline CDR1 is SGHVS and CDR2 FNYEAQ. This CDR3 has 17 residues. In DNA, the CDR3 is TGTGCCAGCAGCAAGGGAGGGGGATCGGGGGGATACGCTACGCAGTATTTT. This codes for CASSKGGGSGGYATQYF.

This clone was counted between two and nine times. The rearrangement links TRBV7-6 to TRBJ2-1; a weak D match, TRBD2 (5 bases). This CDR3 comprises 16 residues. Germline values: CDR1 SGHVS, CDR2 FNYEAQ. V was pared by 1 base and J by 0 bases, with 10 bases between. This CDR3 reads CASSLEAGSSYNEQFF. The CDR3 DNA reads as TGTGCCAGCAGCTTAGAGGCGGGTAGCTCCTACAATGAGCAGTTCTTC.

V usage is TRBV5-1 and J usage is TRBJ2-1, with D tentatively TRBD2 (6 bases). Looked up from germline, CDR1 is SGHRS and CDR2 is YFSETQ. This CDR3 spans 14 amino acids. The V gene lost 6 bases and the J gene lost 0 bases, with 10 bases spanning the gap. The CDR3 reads CASKGLGSYNEQFF. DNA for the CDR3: TGCGCCAGCAAGGGACTGGGCTCCTACAATGAGCAGTTCTTC.

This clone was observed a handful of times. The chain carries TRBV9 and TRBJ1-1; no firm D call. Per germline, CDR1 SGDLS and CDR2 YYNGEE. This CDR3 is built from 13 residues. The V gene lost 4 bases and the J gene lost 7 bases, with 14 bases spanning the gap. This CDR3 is CASSPERRSEAFF. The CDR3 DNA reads TGTGCCAGCAGCCCTGAGAGGAGGAGTGAAGCTTTCTTT.

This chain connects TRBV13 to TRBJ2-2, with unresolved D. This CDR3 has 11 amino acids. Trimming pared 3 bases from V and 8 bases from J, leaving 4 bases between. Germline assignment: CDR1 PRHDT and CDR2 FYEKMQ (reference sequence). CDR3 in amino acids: CASSFSGELFF. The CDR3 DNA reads TGTGCCAGCAGCTTTTCTGGGGAGCTGTTTTTT.

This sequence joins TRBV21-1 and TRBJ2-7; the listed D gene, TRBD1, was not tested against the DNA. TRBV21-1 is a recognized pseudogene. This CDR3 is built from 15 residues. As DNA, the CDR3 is TGTGCCACCCAGAGGGACAGGGGAATGGGATACGAGCAGTACGTC. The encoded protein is CATQRDRGMGYEQYV.

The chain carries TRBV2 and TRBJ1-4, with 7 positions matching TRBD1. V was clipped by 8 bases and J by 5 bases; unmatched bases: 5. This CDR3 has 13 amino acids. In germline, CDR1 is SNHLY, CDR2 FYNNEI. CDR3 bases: TGTGCCAGCGCAAGGGACAGCAATGAAAAACTGTTTTTT. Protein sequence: CASARDSNEKLFF.

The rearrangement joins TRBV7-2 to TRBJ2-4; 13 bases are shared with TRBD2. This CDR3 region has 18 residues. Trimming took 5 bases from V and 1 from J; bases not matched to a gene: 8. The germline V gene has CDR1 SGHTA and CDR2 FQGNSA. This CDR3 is CASSPDLGLAGAKNIQYF. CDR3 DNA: TGTGCCAGCAGCCCTGACCTGGGACTAGCGGGGGCCAAAAACATTCAGTACTTC. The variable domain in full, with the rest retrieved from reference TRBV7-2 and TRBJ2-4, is GAGVSQSPSNKVTEKGKDVELRCDPISGHTALYWYRQSLGQGLEFLIYFQGNSAPDKSGLPSDRFSAERTGGSVSTLTIQRTQQEDSAVYLCASSPDLGLAGAKNIQYFGAGTRLSVL.

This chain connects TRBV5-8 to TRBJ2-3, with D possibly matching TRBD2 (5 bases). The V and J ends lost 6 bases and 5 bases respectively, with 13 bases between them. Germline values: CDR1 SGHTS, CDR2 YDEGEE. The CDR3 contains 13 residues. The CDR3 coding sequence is TGTGCCAGCACAACCCCGGCGGGAGATACGCAGTATTTT. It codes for CASTTPAGDTQYF.

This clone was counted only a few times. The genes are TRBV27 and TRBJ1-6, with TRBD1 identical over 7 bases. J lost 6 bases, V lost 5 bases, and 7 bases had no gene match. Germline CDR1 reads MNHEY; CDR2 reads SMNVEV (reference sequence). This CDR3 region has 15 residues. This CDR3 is CASSRQGGSNSPLHF. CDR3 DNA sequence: TGTGCCAGCAGTCGTCAAGGGGGCTCTAATTCACCCCTCCACTTT.

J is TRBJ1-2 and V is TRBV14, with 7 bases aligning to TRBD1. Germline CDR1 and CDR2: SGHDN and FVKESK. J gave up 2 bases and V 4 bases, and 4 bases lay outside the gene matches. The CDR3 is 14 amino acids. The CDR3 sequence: CASSRQGENYGYTF. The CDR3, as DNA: TGTGCCAGCAGCCGACAGGGAGAGAACTATGGCTACACCTTC. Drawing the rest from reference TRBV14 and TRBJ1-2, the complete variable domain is EAGVTQFPSHSVIEKGQTVTLRCDPISGHDNLYWYRRVMGKEIKFLLHFVKESKQDESGMPNNRFLAERTGGTYSTLKVQPAELEDSGVYFCASSRQGENYGYTFGSGTRLTVV.

CDR3 in DNA: TGTGCCAGCAGTAGACTGGACAGATACACAGATACGCAGTATTTT. It yields the protein CASSRLDRYTDTQYF. The rearrangement joins TRBV6-6 to TRBJ2-3; the D gene is possibly TRBD1 (6 bases). The germline V gene has CDR1 MNHNY and CDR2 SVGAGI (reference sequence). The CDR3 loop spans 15 amino acids. Between the trimmed V and J ends, which lost 5 bases and 2 bases, there was a span of 14 bases.

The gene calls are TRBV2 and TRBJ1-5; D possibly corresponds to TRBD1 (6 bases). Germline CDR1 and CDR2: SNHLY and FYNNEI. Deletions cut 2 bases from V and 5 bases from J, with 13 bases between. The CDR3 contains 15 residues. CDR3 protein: CASSETGGEHQPQHF. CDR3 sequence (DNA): TGTGCCAGCAGTGAAACGGGGGGCGAGCATCAGCCCCAGCATTTT.

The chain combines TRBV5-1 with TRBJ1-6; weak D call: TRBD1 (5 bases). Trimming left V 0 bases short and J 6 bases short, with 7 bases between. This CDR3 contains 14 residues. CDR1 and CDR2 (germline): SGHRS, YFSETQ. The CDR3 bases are TGCGCCAGCAGCTTGGGACAGCTTAATTCACCCCTCCACTTT. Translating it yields CASSLGQLNSPLHF.

The CDR3 spells CASSTGTGVRNQPQHF. The CDR3 region has the DNA TGTGCCAGCAGCACCGGGACAGGGGTCAGGAATCAGCCCCAGCATTTT. The gene calls are TRBV7-2 and TRBJ1-5; 10 nucleotides align to TRBD1. Trimming cost V 5 bases and J 4 bases; bases outside gene matches: 8. This CDR3 spans 16 amino acids. The V gene's germline CDR1 is SGHTA and CDR2 FQGNSA.

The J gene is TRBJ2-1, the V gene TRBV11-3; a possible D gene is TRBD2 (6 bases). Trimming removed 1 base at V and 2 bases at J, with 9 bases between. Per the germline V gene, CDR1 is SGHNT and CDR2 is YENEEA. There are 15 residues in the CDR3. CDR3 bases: TGTGCCAGCAGCTTAGCCGGGAGTGCCTACAATGAGCAGTTCTTC. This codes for CASSLAGSAYNEQFF.

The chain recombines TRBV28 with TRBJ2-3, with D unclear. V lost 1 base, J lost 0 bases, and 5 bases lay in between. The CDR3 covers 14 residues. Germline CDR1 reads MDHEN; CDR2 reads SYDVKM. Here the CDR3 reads CASSLSLSTDTQYF. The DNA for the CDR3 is TGTGCCAGCAGTTTATCCTTGAGCACAGATACGCAGTATTTT.

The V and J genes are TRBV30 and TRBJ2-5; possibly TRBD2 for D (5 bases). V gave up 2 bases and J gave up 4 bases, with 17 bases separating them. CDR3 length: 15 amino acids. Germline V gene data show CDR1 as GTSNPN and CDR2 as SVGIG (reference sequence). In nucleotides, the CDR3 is TGTGCCTGGAGTAGCGGTGGGAAGTTTGGAGAGACCCAGTACTTC. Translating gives CAWSSGGKFGETQYF.

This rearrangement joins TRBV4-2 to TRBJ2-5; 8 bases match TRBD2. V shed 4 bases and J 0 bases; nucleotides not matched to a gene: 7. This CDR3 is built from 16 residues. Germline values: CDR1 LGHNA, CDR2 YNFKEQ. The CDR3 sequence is CASSPRGSGDQETQYF. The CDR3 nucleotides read TGTGCCAGCAGCCCAAGGGGTAGCGGGGACCAAGAGACCCAGTACTTC.

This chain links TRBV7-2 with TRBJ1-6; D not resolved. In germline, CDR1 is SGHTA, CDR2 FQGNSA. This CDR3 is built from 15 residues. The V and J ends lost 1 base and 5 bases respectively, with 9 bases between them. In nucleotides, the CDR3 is TGTGCCAGCAGCTTAGATCAGACTGATAATTCACCCCTCCACTTT. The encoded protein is CASSLDQTDNSPLHF.

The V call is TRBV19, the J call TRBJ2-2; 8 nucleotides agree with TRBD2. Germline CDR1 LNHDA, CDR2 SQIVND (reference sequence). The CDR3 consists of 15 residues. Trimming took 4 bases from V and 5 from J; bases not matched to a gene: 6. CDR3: CASSTYAGGTGELFF. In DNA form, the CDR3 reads TGTGCCAGTAGTACTTACGCGGGAGGAACCGGGGAGCTGTTTTTT.

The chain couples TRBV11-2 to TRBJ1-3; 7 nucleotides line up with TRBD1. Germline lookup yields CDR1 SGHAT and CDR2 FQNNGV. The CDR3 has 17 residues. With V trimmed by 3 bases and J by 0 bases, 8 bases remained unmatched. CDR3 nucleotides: TGTGCCAGCAGCTTGACAGGGCTGGTAGCCTCTGGAAACACCATATATTTT. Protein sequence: CASSLTGLVASGNTIYF.

The CDR3, as DNA: TGCGCCAGCAGTGCTCGTCCGGGAGGGCCCTACGAGCAGTACGTC. Translating it yields CASSARPGGPYEQYV. The chain uses TRBV10-1 and TRBJ2-7, with 8 bases lining up with TRBD2. The junction had 7 bases not matched to a gene; V was cut back by 4 bases and J by 2 bases. This CDR3 is 15 amino acids long. Germline assignment: CDR1 WNHNN and CDR2 SYGVQD (reference sequence).